This entry is about one T cell receptor (beta chain). Synthesis of TCR cDNA relied on 5'RACE template switching, which attached a universal primer site and UMIs. From the 5' RACE reads, TCRdb called clonotypes with MiXCR, one entry per CDR3 protein. The sample consists of some 390,000 distinct CDR3 sequences, around 19% of them appearing once. The data stem from a study of T cells after yellow fever vaccination. The CDR3 consists of 13 residues. In germline, CDR1 is MNHEY, CDR2 SVGEGT. V was shortened by 7 bases and J by 2 bases, with 11 bases between the two germline ends. The receptor was derived from a man aged 18 to 29 who received the YFV17D yellow fever vaccine. The source was PBMCs, collected before the yellow fever booster vaccination. V is TRBV6-2 or TRBV6-3 and J is TRBJ1-2; D call uncertain. In DNA form, the CDR3 reads TGTGCCAGCATGGGCGGCAGGAACTATGGCTACACCTTC. This codes for CASMGGRNYGYTF.